Below are 28 T cell receptor beta chains sequenced from a single sample in a study of OX40 agonist ivuxolimab in advanced cancers. Some clones are missing from TCRdb's copy, which holds only in-frame ones; the method was immunoSEQ multiplex PCR. The table lists about 48,000 clones, approximately 84% of them singletons, with 1.1% in the top ten. Material: CD4+ or CD8+ T cells sorted from blood, obtained in a trial of the OX40 agonist ivuxolimab. The receptors were gathered from an adult with an advanced solid tumor such as melanoma, head and neck, liver or kidney cancer.

This chain joins TRBV4-1 and TRBJ2-7, with TRBD1 as a possible D gene (5 bases). The CDR3 totals 13 residues. Per germline, CDR1 MGHRA and CDR2 YSYEKL. V lost 4 bases and J 4 bases, leaving 11 bases between the germline ends. The CDR3 region has the DNA TGCGCCAGCAGCCGCCCCGACAGTTACGAGCAGTACTTC. This translates into CASSRPDSYEQYF.

The J gene is TRBJ2-3, the V gene TRBV7-2; D is perhaps TRBD1 (5 bases). This CDR3 has 15 amino acids. Germline CDR1 reads SGHTA; CDR2 reads FQGNSA. Trimming took 1 base from V and 0 from J, leaving 8 bases between them. CDR3 coding DNA: TGTGCCAGCAGCTTAGACAGGCCTAGCACAGATACGCAGTATTTT. It specifies CASSLDRPSTDTQYF.

This chain connects TRBV6-6 to TRBJ2-1; TRBD2 aligns across 7 bases. The CDR3 contains 15 residues. The germline V gene has CDR1 MNHNY and CDR2 SVGAGI (reference sequence). Trimming took 7 bases from V and 4 from J; bases not matched to a gene: 10. The DNA of the CDR3 is TGTGCCAGCACCCTTTTGCAGCGGGATTACAATGAGCAGTTCTTC. Translation gives CASTLLQRDYNEQFF.

As for this clone: Germline and junction disagree at one end, which may indicate a read error. This chain connects TRBV7-7 to TRBJ2-1; TRBD1 matches at 8 bases. The CDR3 totals 17 residues. CDR1 SSHAT and CDR2 FNYEAQ come from the germline V gene (reference sequence). The CDR3 region is CASSPRQGLSSYNEQFF. CDR3 sequence (DNA): TGTGCTAGCAGCCCCCGACAGGGGCTGAGCTCCTACAATGAGCAGTTCTTC. Complete variable domain (other parts from reference TRBV7-7 and TRBJ2-1): GAGVSQSPRYKVTKRGQDVTLRCDPISSHATLYWYQQALGQGPEFLTYFNYEAQPDKSGLPSDRFSAERPEGSISTLTIQRTEQRDSAMYRCASSPRQGLSSYNEQFFGPGTRLTVL.

This rearrangement joins TRBV7-9 to TRBJ2-7, with D unresolved. With 4 bases removed from V and 2 bases from J, the gap between germline ends came to 15 bases. CDR3 length: 15 residues. Germline CDR1 reads SEHNR; CDR2 reads FQNEAQ (reference sequence). The CDR3 DNA reads TGTGCCAGCAGCTCACGACGGGTCCTTGCCTACGAGCAGTACTTC. Protein product: CASSSRRVLAYEQYF. The whole variable domain, filled in from reference TRBV7-9 and TRBJ2-7, reads DTGVSQNPRHKITKRGQNVTFRCDPISEHNRLYWYRQTLGQGPEFLTYFQNEAQLEKSRLLSDRFSAERPKGSFSTLEIQRTEQGDSAMYLCASSSRRVLAYEQYFGPGTRLTVT.

The chain combines TRBV5-1 with TRBJ1-3, with TRBD1 matching 8 bases. With V trimmed by 2 bases and J by 0 bases, 19 bases remained unmatched. CDR1 is SGHRS and CDR2 is YFSETQ in the germline V gene. The CDR3 loop spans 21 amino acids. The CDR3 spells CASSFLQGQVREPLSGNTIYF. As DNA, the CDR3 is TGCGCCAGCAGCTTCCTCCAGGGACAGGTTCGGGAACCCCTCTCTGGAAACACCATATATTTT.

The genes are TRBV6-5 and TRBJ2-7, with D tentatively TRBD1 or TRBD2 (5 bases each). The CDR3 has 14 amino acids. Trimming stripped 10 bases from V and 2 bases from J, with 18 bases between. The germline V gene encodes CDR1 MNHEY and CDR2 SVGAGI. CDR3 protein: CATETPGQAYEQYF. CDR3 in DNA: TGTGCCACCGAGACCCCGGGGCAGGCCTACGAGCAGTACTTC.

This clone was seen just once. This chain links TRBV7-8 with TRBJ1-5; the D gene is possibly TRBD1 (6 bases). The CDR3 sequence is 17 residues long. Per the germline V gene, CDR1 is SGHVS and CDR2 is FQNEAQ. V lost 5 bases, J lost 4 bases, and 21 bases lay in between. The CDR3 sequence is CASSGNRVGTGNQPQHF. CDR3 bases: TGTGCCAGCAGCGGAAACAGGGTTGGTACCGGAAATCAGCCCCAGCATTTT.

The chain couples TRBV19 to TRBJ2-7; 9 bases fit TRBD1. Trimming took 5 bases from V and 7 from J; bases not matched to a gene: 6. There are 13 residues in the CDR3. In germline, CDR1 is LNHDA, CDR2 SQIVND (reference sequence). The CDR3 loop is CASSAVDRGEQYF. CDR3 nucleotide sequence: TGTGCCAGTAGTGCGGTGGACAGGGGAGAGCAGTACTTC.

In this sample, this clone turned up a few times. The V gene is TRBV29-1, the J gene TRBJ2-5; D remains unclear. CDR3 length equals 13 residues. CDR1 and CDR2 from the germline V gene are SQVTM and ANQGSEA. With 3 bases removed from V and 0 bases from J, the gap between germline ends came to 8 bases. The CDR3: CSVEGGNQETQYF. CDR3 bases: TGCAGCGTTGAGGGCGGCAACCAAGAGACCCAGTACTTC.

In its sample, this clone was seen a few times. The rearrangement links TRBV7-3 to TRBJ2-5; D is undetermined. CDR1 and CDR2 (germline): SGHTA, FQGTGA. The length of the CDR3 is 13 residues. V dropped 0 bases and J dropped 9 bases, with 11 bases sitting between them. CDR3 in amino acids: CASSLTSRLPQYF. Here the CDR3 DNA reads TGTGCCAGCAGCTTAACGTCTAGGCTGCCCCAGTACTTC.

The J gene is TRBJ1-5, the V gene TRBV5-8, with D possibly matching TRBD1 (6 bases). The CDR3 extends over 14 amino acids. Germline CDR1 is SGHTS and CDR2 is YDEGEE. Trimming shortened V by 0 bases and J by 9 bases, and 13 bases separated the two germline ends. CDR3 protein: CASSLEQGSLPQHF. DNA of the CDR3: TGTGCCAGCAGCTTGGAACAGGGAAGTCTGCCCCAGCATTTT.

The chain links TRBV6-5 to TRBJ2-4; 9 nucleotides agree with TRBD1. CDR3 length: 14 residues. Looked up from germline, CDR1 is MNHEY and CDR2 is SVGAGI. The V and J ends lost 2 bases and 6 bases, in that order; junction bases with no gene match: 2. The CDR3 DNA follows: TGTGCCAGCAGTTACGGGACAGGGCTAAACATTCAGTACTTC. Its translation: CASSYGTGLNIQYF.

The rearrangement links TRBV9 to TRBJ2-1; a possible D gene is TRBD2 (6 bases). Per the germline V gene, CDR1 is SGDLS and CDR2 is YYNGEE. CDR3 length: 15 residues. The V end was cut by 2 bases, the J end by 5 bases, with 14 bases between. CDR3 protein: CASSVQTGVNNEQFF. In nucleotides, the CDR3 is TGTGCCAGCAGCGTCCAAACGGGAGTCAACAATGAGCAGTTCTTC. The variable domain in full, with the rest retrieved from reference TRBV9 and TRBJ2-1, is DSGVTQTPKHLITATGQRVTLRCSPRSGDLSVYWYQQSLDQGLQFLIQYYNGEERAKGNILERFSAQQFPDLHSELNLSSLELGDSALYFCASSVQTGVNNEQFFGPGTRLTVL.

In its sample, this clone was seen a few times. This chain's CDR3 is CASSPPGTSSEQYF. DNA of the CDR3: TGCGCCAGCAGCCCGCCCGGGACTAGCAGCGAGCAGTACTTC. V usage is TRBV5-1 and J usage is TRBJ2-7; 9 bases line up with TRBD2. J was trimmed by 6 bases and V by 4 bases; bases with no gene match: 8. Germline values: CDR1 SGHRS, CDR2 YFSETQ. CDR3 size: 14 residues. Full variable domain (remainder filled in from reference TRBV5-1 and TRBJ2-7): KAGVTQTPRYLIKTRGQQVTLSCSPISGHRSVSWYQQTPGQGLQFLFEYFSETQRNKGNFPGRFSGRQFSNSRSEMNVSTLELGDSALYLCASSPPGTSSEQYFGPGTRLTVT.

The chain uses TRBV4-2 and TRBJ1-2; unclear D gene. V shed 0 bases and J shed 8 bases, with 16 bases lying between them. The germline V gene encodes CDR1 LGHNA and CDR2 YNFKEQ. The length of the CDR3 is 15 residues. The CDR3: CASSQDLVGWSGYTF. The CDR3 DNA reads TGTGCCAGCAGCCAAGATCTCGTGGGCTGGAGCGGCTACACCTTC.

The rearrangement links TRBV7-3 to TRBJ2-6, with D possibly TRBD2 on 5 matching bases. The germline V and J ends were trimmed by 5 bases and 0 bases, with 5 bases remaining between them. The germline V gene encodes CDR1 SGHTA and CDR2 FQGTGA. This CDR3 spans 14 amino acids. CDR3 nucleotide sequence: TGTGCCAGCAGCGACTACTCTGGGGCCAACGTCCTGACTTTC. Protein product: CASSDYSGANVLTF.

This clone is a singleton in its sample. This chain connects TRBV29-1 to TRBJ2-7; no clear D. CDR1 and CDR2 (germline): SQVTM, ANQGSEA. The CDR3 loop spans 11 amino acids. V was clipped by 3 bases and J by 6 bases, with 9 bases between them. DNA of the CDR3: TGCAGCGTTGAGTCTCCAGGCGAGCAGTACTTC. It translates to CSVESPGEQYF.

This clone is a singleton in its sample. V gene TRBV28 combines with J gene TRBJ2-7, with 7 positions matching TRBD2. V shed 6 bases, J shed 0 bases, and the junction held 5 bases outside the gene matches. The V gene's germline CDR1 is MDHEN and CDR2 SYDVKM. The CDR3 spans 14 residues. CDR3 residues: CASRMGGSSYEQYF. CDR3 in DNA: TGTGCCAGCAGGATGGGAGGGAGCTCCTACGAGCAGTACTTC.

The rearrangement joins TRBV5-5 to TRBJ2-6; 9 nucleotides match TRBD2. Losses at the gene ends were 4 bases for V and 4 bases for J; bases not matched to a gene: 9. Germline V gene lookup returns CDR1 SGHKS and CDR2 YYEKEE (reference sequence). The CDR3 extends over 17 amino acids. The CDR3 loop reads CASSPRLAGYGANVLTF. In DNA form, the CDR3 reads TGTGCCAGCAGCCCCCGTCTAGCGGGGTACGGGGCCAACGTCCTGACTTTC.

The chain joins TRBV7-3 to TRBJ2-5; maybe TRBD2 (5 bases). This CDR3 comprises 14 residues. CDR1 is SGHTA, CDR2 FQGTGA, per germline. V lost 2 bases, J lost 2 bases, and 9 bases lay in between. The CDR3, as DNA: TGTGCCAGCAGCTTACGAGGGTTTCAAGAGACCCAGTACTTC. Protein product: CASSLRGFQETQYF.

This clone was counted a single time. The chain carries TRBV11-3 and TRBJ2-3, with TRBD2 matching 11 bases. V gave up 1 base and J gave up 4 bases; unmatched junction bases: 1. This CDR3 spans 15 amino acids. The V gene's germline CDR1 is SGHNT and CDR2 YENEEA. CDR3 sequence reads: CASSLGSGGADTQYF. The CDR3 coding sequence is TGTGCCAGCAGCTTAGGTAGCGGGGGGGCAGATACGCAGTATTTT.

This chain connects TRBV7-2 to TRBJ2-1, with 7 nucleotides matching TRBD2. The CDR3 has 16 residues. CDR1 is SGHTA, CDR2 FQGNSA, per germline. With V trimmed by 1 base and J by 1 base, 4 bases remained unmatched. CDR3 protein: CASSLVGSGSYNEQFF. As DNA, the CDR3 is TGTGCCAGCAGCTTAGTGGGTAGCGGGTCCTACAATGAGCAGTTCTTC.

This chain connects TRBV9 to TRBJ1-1, with D hard to call. Germline loops: CDR1 SGDLS, CDR2 YYNGEE. V was trimmed by 3 bases and J by 7 bases, leaving 16 bases between them. The CDR3 length is 14 residues. CDR3 nucleotide sequence: TGTGCCAGCAGCGGAGGGAACGGAGGTAGTGAAGCTTTCTTT. Translated: CASSGGNGGSEAFF. The full variable domain, its missing parts supplied by reference TRBV9 and TRBJ1-1, is DSGVTQTPKHLITATGQRVTLRCSPRSGDLSVYWYQQSLDQGLQFLIQYYNGEERAKGNILERFSAQQFPDLHSELNLSSLELGDSALYFCASSGGNGGSEAFFGQGTRLTVV.

The V and J genes are TRBV10-3 and TRBJ2-1; 11 bases match TRBD2. V dropped 2 bases and J dropped 10; count of bases not matched to a gene: 7. The CDR3 contains 15 residues. The V gene's germline CDR1 is ENHRY and CDR2 SYGVKD. The CDR3 DNA is TGTGCCATCAGTGAGATTAGCGGGAGGGGCAGCGAGCAGTTCTTC. Its protein product is CAISEISGRGSEQFF.

The chain is built from TRBV21-1 and TRBJ1-2. TRBV21-1 has pseudogene status. This CDR3 is 15 amino acids long. As DNA, the CDR3 is TGTGCCAGCAGCACTTCCCGGGGCGAAATCTATGGCTACACCTTC. It is translated as CASSTSRGEIYGYTF.

The CDR3 DNA reads as TGTGCCAGCAGTTTGGCTACGGCCTCTGGAAACACCATATATTTT. It codes for CASSLATASGNTIYF. V and J are TRBV28 and TRBJ1-3, with D unresolved. Germline V CDR1 and CDR2: MDHEN, SYDVKM. The CDR3 is 15 residues long. The V end was cut by 3 bases, the J end by 0 bases, with 9 bases between.

CDR3 sequence: CASRLGTVDTQYF. The DNA for the CDR3 is TGTGCCAGCAGACTAGGAACAGTGGATACGCAGTATTTT. This chain links TRBV7-2 with TRBJ2-3; D perhaps matches TRBD2 (5 bases). Germline V gene lookup returns CDR1 SGHTA and CDR2 FQGNSA. V dropped 6 bases and J dropped 6 bases, with 13 bases sitting between them. There are 13 residues in the CDR3.